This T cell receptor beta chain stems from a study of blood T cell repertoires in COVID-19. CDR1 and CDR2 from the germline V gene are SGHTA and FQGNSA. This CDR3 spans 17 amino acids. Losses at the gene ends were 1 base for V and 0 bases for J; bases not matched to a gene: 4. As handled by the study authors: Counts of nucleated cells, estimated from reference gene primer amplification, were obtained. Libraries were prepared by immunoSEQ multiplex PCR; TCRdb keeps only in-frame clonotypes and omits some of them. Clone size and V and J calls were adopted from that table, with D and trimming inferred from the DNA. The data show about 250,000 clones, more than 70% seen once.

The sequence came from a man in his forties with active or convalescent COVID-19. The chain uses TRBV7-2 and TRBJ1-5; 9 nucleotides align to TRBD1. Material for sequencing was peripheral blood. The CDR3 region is CASSLVGGQGSNQPQHF. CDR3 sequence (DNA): TGTGCCAGCAGCTTAGTTGGGGGACAGGGTAGCAATCAGCCCCAGCATTTT.